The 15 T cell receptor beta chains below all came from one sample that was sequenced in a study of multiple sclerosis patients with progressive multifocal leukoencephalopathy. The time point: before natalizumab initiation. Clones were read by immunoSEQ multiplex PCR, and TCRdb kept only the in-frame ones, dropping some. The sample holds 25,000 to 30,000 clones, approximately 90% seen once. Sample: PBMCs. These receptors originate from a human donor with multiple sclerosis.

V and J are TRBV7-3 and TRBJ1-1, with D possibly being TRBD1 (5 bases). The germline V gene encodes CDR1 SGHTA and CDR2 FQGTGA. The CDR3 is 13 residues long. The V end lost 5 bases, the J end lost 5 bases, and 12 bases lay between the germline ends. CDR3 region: CASSRGTFTEAFF. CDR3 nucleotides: TGTGCCAGCAGCCGGGGGACGTTTACTGAAGCTTTCTTT.

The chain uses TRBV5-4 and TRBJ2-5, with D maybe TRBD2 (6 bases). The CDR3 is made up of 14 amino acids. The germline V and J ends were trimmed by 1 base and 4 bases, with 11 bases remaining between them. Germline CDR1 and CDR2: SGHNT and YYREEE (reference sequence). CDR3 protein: CASSLTGGRETQYF. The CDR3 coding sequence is TGTGCCAGCAGCTTGACCGGGGGAAGAGAGACCCAGTACTTC.

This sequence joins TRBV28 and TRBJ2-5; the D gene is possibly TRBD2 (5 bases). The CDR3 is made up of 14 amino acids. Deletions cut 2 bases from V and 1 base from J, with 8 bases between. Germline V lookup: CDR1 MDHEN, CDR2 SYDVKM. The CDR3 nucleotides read TGTGCCAGCAGTTTAACGGACTTCCAAGAGACCCAGTACTTC. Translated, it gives CASSLTDFQETQYF.

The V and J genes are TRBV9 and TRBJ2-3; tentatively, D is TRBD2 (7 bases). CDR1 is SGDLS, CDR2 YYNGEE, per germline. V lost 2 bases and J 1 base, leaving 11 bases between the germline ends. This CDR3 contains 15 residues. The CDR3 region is CASSVRGGGTDTQYF. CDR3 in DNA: TGTGCCAGCAGCGTTAGGGGGGGCGGCACAGATACGCAGTATTTT.

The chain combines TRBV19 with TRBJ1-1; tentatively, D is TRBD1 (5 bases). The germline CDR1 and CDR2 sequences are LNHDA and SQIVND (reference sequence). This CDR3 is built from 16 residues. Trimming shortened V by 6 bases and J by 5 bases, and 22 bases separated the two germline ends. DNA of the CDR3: TGTGCCAGTAGACCTCGGGCAGGGTCTTTGGTGACTGAAGCTTTCTTT. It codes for CASRPRAGSLVTEAFF.

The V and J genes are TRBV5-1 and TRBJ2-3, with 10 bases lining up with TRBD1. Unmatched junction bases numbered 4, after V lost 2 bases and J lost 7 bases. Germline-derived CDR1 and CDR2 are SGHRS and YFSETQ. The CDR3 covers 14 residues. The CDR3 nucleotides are TGCGCCAGCAGCTTTGGGGACAGGGGAAATACGCAGTATTTT. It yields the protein CASSFGDRGNTQYF. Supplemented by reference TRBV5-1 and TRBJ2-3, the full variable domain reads KAGVTQTPRYLIKTRGQQVTLSCSPISGHRSVSWYQQTPGQGLQFLFEYFSETQRNKGNFPGRFSGRQFSNSRSEMNVSTLELGDSALYLCASSFGDRGNTQYFGPGTRLTVL.

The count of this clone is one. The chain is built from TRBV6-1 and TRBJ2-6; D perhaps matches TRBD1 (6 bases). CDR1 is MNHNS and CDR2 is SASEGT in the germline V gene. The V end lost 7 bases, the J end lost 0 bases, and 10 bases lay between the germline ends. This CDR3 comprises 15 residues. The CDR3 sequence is CASTGEPSGANVLTF. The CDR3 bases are TGTGCCAGCACAGGGGAGCCCTCTGGGGCCAACGTCCTGACTTTC.

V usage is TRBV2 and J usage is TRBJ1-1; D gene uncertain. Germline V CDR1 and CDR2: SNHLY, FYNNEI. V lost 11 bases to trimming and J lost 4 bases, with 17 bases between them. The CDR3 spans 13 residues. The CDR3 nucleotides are TGTGCCGGCATAGATGGCGTGGGCACTGAAGCTTTCTTT. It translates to CAGIDGVGTEAFF.

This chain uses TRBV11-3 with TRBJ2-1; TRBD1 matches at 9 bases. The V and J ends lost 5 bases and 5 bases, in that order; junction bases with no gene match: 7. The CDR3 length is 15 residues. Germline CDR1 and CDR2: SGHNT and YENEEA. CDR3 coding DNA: TGTGCCAGCAGCCGAGGACAGGGGAGAGACAATGAGCAGTTCTTC. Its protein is CASSRGQGRDNEQFF.

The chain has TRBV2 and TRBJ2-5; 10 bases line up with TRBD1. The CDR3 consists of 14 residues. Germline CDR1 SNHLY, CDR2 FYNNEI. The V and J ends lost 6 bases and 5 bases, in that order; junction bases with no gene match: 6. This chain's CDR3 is CASRTGTGVETQYF. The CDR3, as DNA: TGTGCCAGCAGGACCGGGACAGGGGTCGAGACCCAGTACTTC.

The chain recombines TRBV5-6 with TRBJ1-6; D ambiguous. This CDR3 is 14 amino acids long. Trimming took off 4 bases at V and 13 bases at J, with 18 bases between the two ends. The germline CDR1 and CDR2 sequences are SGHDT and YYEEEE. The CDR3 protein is CASSLLMGLGPLHF. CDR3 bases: TGTGCCAGCAGCCTCCTGATGGGCCTAGGCCCCCTCCACTTT.

CDR3 protein: CASRTTGAPSYEQYF. As DNA, the CDR3 is TGTGCCAGTAGGACCACAGGGGCCCCATCCTACGAGCAGTACTTC. The rearrangement uses TRBV19 and TRBJ2-7; 7 bases are a match to TRBD1. The CDR3 totals 15 residues. With V trimmed by 6 bases and J by 1 base, 9 bases remained unmatched. Germline V gene data show CDR1 as LNHDA and CDR2 as SQIVND (reference sequence).

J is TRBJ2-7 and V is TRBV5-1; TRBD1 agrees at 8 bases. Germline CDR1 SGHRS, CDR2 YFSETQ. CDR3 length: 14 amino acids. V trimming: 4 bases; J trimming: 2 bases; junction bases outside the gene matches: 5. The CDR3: CASSLQGATYEQYF. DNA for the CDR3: TGCGCCAGCAGCCTCCAGGGGGCAACCTACGAGCAGTACTTC.

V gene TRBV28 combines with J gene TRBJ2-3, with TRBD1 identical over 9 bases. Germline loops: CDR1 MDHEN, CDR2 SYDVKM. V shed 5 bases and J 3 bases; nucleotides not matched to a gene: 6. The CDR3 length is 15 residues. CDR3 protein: CASSLPGQGTDTQYF. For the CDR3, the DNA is TGTGCCAGCAGTCTCCCGGGACAGGGAACAGATACGCAGTATTTT.

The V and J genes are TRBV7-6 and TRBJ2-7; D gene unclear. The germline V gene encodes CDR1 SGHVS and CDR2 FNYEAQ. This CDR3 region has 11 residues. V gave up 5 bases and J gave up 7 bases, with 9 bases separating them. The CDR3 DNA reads TGTGCCAGCAGCCTGGAGACGGAGCAGTACTTC. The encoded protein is CASSLETEQYF.